These 27 T cell receptor beta chains were all obtained from the same sample, sequenced in a study of identical twins. TCRdb analysed the 5' RACE reads with MiXCR anew, one entry per CDR3 protein. The sample has fewer than 800,000 distinct CDR3 sequences, about 7.6% seen once. The sample was also reused in another study, on yellow fever vaccine responses in identical twins.

Sequenced sample: PBMCs. The source of these receptors is a woman in her late teens or twenties in good health.

The chain has TRBV3-1 and TRBJ2-7; unclear D gene. Germline CDR1 and CDR2: LGHDT and YNNKEL (reference sequence). The V end was cut by 0 bases, the J end by 0 bases, with 18 bases between. The CDR3 is 18 residues long. The CDR3 here is CASSQDTIGSPSSYEQYV. CDR3 DNA: TGTGCCAGCAGCCAAGATACCATCGGTTCTCCGAGCTCCTACGAGCAGTACGTC.

The chain has TRBV29-1 and TRBJ2-7; 9 positions match TRBD2. Losses at the gene ends were 0 bases for V and 0 bases for J; bases not matched to a gene: 6. CDR1 and CDR2 (germline): SQVTM, ANQGSEA. This CDR3 is built from 16 residues. This CDR3 reads CSVEDQAGGYSYEQYF. The CDR3 region has the DNA TGCAGCGTTGAAGATCAAGCGGGAGGTTACTCCTACGAGCAGTACTTC.

The V and J genes are TRBV20-1 and TRBJ2-1; 8 bases are a match to TRBD2. The CDR3 runs to 13 residues. J lost 5 bases, V lost 6 bases, and 6 bases had no gene match. Germline values: CDR1 DFQATT, CDR2 SNEGSKA (reference sequence). Here the CDR3 reads CSAEGLVNNEQFF. CDR3 in DNA: TGCAGTGCCGAGGGACTAGTTAACAATGAGCAGTTCTTC.

This chain uses TRBV3-1 with TRBJ1-1; a possible D gene is TRBD1 (5 bases). The CDR3 loop spans 16 amino acids. With 4 bases removed from V and 4 bases from J, the gap between germline ends came to 19 bases. Germline CDR1 reads LGHDT; CDR2 reads YNNKEL (reference sequence). CDR3 loop: CASSLGSPARGTEAFF. The CDR3 DNA reads as TGTGCCAGCAGCCTTGGGTCCCCGGCAAGGGGCACTGAAGCTTTCTTT.

Many counts were recorded for this clonotype. The rearrangement links TRBV20-1 to TRBJ2-7, with 7 bases lining up with TRBD2. V lost 3 bases to trimming and J lost 6 bases; unmatched junction nucleotides: 2. Germline V lookup: CDR1 DFQATT, CDR2 SNEGSKA (reference sequence). This CDR3 region has 11 residues. The CDR3 reads CSARGGSEQYV. The CDR3, as DNA: TGCAGTGCTAGGGGAGGGAGCGAGCAGTACGTC.

In this sample, this clonotype turned up many times. The V gene is TRBV6-1, the J gene TRBJ2-1; 8 bases are a match to TRBD2. The CDR3 covers 15 residues. Trimming removed 7 bases from V and 5 bases from J; junction bases left unmatched: 10. Germline V lookup: CDR1 MNHNS, CDR2 SASEGT. The CDR3 is CASTTMGRGDNEQFF. CDR3 DNA: TGTGCCAGCACCACCATGGGGCGGGGGGACAATGAGCAGTTCTTC.

The rearrangement links TRBV15 to TRBJ2-7; D is perhaps TRBD2 (5 bases). The length of the CDR3 is 13 residues. Per the germline V gene, CDR1 is LNHNV and CDR2 is YYDKDF (reference sequence). V was pared by 4 bases and J by 3 bases, with 10 bases between. The CDR3 protein is CATSKSDFYEQYF. The CDR3 DNA follows: TGTGCCACCAGCAAATCGGACTTCTACGAGCAGTACTTC.

This clonotype was found a few times. This chain uses TRBV12-3 or TRBV12-4 with TRBJ2-7, with D perhaps matching TRBD1 or TRBD2 (5 bases each). The CDR3 totals 13 residues. Between the trimmed V and J ends, which lost 5 bases and 5 bases, there was a span of 13 bases. CDR3 in DNA: TGTGCCAGCAGTGTTGAGGGGAAGAACGAGCAGTACTTC. Translation gives CASSVEGKNEQYF.

This clonotype was seen a few times. J is TRBJ2-5 and V is TRBV20-1; the D gene is possibly TRBD2 (6 bases). Germline assignment: CDR1 DFQATT and CDR2 SNEGSKA (reference sequence). This CDR3 has 13 residues. Trimming removed 3 bases from V and 3 bases from J, with 11 bases in between. CDR3 in amino acids: CSARALAEETQYF. The CDR3, as DNA: TGCAGTGCTAGGGCCTTAGCGGAAGAGACCCAGTACTTC.

This clonotype was detected a few times. J is TRBJ2-2 and V is TRBV28, with 9 bases that match TRBD1. This CDR3 is 15 amino acids long. Unmatched junction bases numbered 1, after V lost 1 base and J lost 4 bases. CDR1 is MDHEN and CDR2 is SYDVKM in the germline V gene. This CDR3 reads CASSLSGQGTGELFF. The CDR3 nucleotides are TGTGCCAGCAGTTTATCGGGACAGGGCACCGGGGAGCTGTTTTTT.

The genes are TRBV12-3 or TRBV12-4 and TRBJ1-4; no clear D gene. The ends were cut back, 9 bases at V and 0 bases at J, with 11 bases in the middle. The CDR3 totals 14 residues. The CDR3 region is CASKLGTTNEKLFF. In DNA, the CDR3 is TGTGCCAGTAAACTCGGGACAACTAATGAAAAACTGTTTTTT.

There are many counts of this clonotype. V gene TRBV25-1 combines with J gene TRBJ1-5; no clear D gene. With 5 bases removed from V and 2 bases from J, the gap between germline ends came to 10 bases. This CDR3 is 14 amino acids long. CDR1 is MGHDK and CDR2 is SYGVNS in the germline V gene. CDR3 nucleotide sequence: TGTGCCAGCAGTTGGGGTTTTGGCAATCAGCCCCAGCATTTT. Protein sequence: CASSWGFGNQPQHF.

The V call is TRBV5-1, the J call TRBJ2-1, with 8 bases matching TRBD2. The germline V gene has CDR1 SGHRS and CDR2 YFSETQ. This CDR3 is 15 amino acids long. Unmatched junction bases numbered 10, after V lost 3 bases and J lost 8 bases. CDR3 coding DNA: TGCGCCAGCAGCTCGAGCGGGGGCATGGCGGATGAGCAGTTCTTC. Amino acid sequence: CASSSSGGMADEQFF.

The rearrangement uses TRBV5-1 and TRBJ2-5; 8 bases align to TRBD2. There are 15 residues in the CDR3. The junction had 4 bases not matched to a gene; V was cut back by 0 bases and J by 3 bases. In germline, CDR1 is SGHRS, CDR2 YFSETQ. The CDR3 DNA follows: TGCGCCAGCAGCTTGGTTGCGGGGGGAAAAGAGACCCAGTACTTC. The encoded protein is CASSLVAGGKETQYF.

This sequence joins TRBV20-1 and TRBJ2-5, with 8 bases identical to TRBD2. CDR3 length equals 13 residues. Looked up from germline, CDR1 is DFQATT and CDR2 is SNEGSKA (reference sequence). With 3 bases clipped from V and 5 bases from J, the junction kept 5 bases outside the gene matches. The CDR3 coding sequence is TGCAGTGCTAGCGGGAGGGCGGGCGAGACCCAGTACTTC. This encodes CSASGRAGETQYF.

The chain carries TRBV7-9 and TRBJ2-1; tentatively, D is TRBD1 or TRBD2 (5 bases each). Trimming left V 7 bases short and J 7 bases short, with 20 bases between. This CDR3 has 15 amino acids. Germline values: CDR1 SEHNR, CDR2 FQNEAQ (reference sequence). As DNA, the CDR3 is TGTGCCAGCACGCTTGGGGGATTGGGTGGGAATGAGCAGTTCTTC. Its translation is CASTLGGLGGNEQFF.

This clonotype was counted between two and nine times. V and J are TRBV5-1 and TRBJ1-2, with 9 bases lining up with TRBD1. Per the germline V gene, CDR1 is SGHRS and CDR2 is YFSETQ. V lost 4 bases to trimming and J lost 8 bases; unmatched junction nucleotides: 9. CDR3 length equals 14 residues. The CDR3 DNA follows: TGCGCCAGCAGCCTCACAGGGGGCGAGTTCGGCTACACCTTC. Translating it yields CASSLTGGEFGYTF.

V usage is TRBV7-2 and J usage is TRBJ2-7, with D perhaps TRBD1 or TRBD2 (5 bases each). Germline V gene lookup returns CDR1 SGHTA and CDR2 FQGNSA. The length of the CDR3 is 15 residues. With 3 bases removed from V and 1 base from J, the gap between germline ends came to 13 bases. CDR3 region: CASSFYLGPSYEQYF. As DNA, the CDR3 is TGTGCCAGCAGCTTTTATTTGGGACCATCCTACGAGCAGTACTTC.

This chain connects TRBV20-1 to TRBJ2-4, with D uncertain. V gave up 6 bases and J gave up 0 bases, with 18 bases separating them. CDR3 length: 16 amino acids. Germline CDR1 reads DFQATT; CDR2 reads SNEGSKA (reference sequence). CDR3 loop: CSARPPSLLAKNIQYF. DNA of the CDR3: TGCAGTGCCAGGCCACCGAGCCTTTTAGCCAAAAACATTCAGTACTTC.

The V call is TRBV27, the J call TRBJ1-1; no definite D call. The CDR3 has 13 amino acids. The V end lost 4 bases, the J end lost 6 bases, and 12 bases lay between the germline ends. Germline V gene data show CDR1 as MNHEY and CDR2 as SMNVEV (reference sequence). The CDR3 DNA sequence: TGTGCCAGCAGTTCATACGGGCGGGCTGAAGCTTTCTTT. Residues: CASSSYGRAEAFF.

This clonotype was counted only a few times. The chain couples TRBV28 to TRBJ2-7; D gene unclear. The CDR3 spans 12 residues. Per germline, CDR1 MDHEN and CDR2 SYDVKM. V was pared by 7 bases and J by 3 bases, with 10 bases between. CDR3 amino acids: CASTRTGYEQYF. The CDR3 region has the DNA TGTGCCAGCACCCGGACGGGCTACGAGCAGTACTTC.

V usage is TRBV4-1 and J usage is TRBJ2-7, with 8 bases fitting TRBD2. With V trimmed by 4 bases and J by 2 bases, 25 bases remained unmatched. This CDR3 has 21 amino acids. The germline gives CDR1 MGHRA, CDR2 YSYEKL. The CDR3 is CASSPRRGPGLADVGAYEQYF. DNA of the CDR3: TGCGCCAGCAGCCCAAGAAGAGGGCCCGGACTAGCTGACGTAGGGGCCTACGAGCAGTACTTC.

This clonotype was counted a few times. This chain connects TRBV10-3 to TRBJ2-3; D is possibly TRBD1 (5 bases). The CDR3 totals 15 residues. V was pared by 5 bases and J by 2 bases, with 14 bases between. Germline CDR1 and CDR2: ENHRY and SYGVKD. CDR3 bases: TGTGCCATCAGTTGGGGCCGAGGAAACACAGATACGCAGTATTTT. As protein: CAISWGRGNTDTQYF.

In its sample, this clonotype was seen a few times. The V and J genes are TRBV7-2 and TRBJ2-5, with TRBD1 matching 7 bases. The CDR3 extends over 14 amino acids. V was pared by 2 bases and J by 4 bases, with 4 bases of the junction left unmatched. Per the germline V gene, CDR1 is SGHTA and CDR2 is FQGNSA. The CDR3 DNA reads TGTGCCAGCAGCTTAAGAGGGGGCCGAGAGACCCAGTACTTC. Protein: CASSLRGGRETQYF.

This clonotype occurred many times. This chain connects TRBV9 to TRBJ2-3, with D possibly being TRBD1 (5 bases). Germline V gene sequence: CDR1 SGDLS, CDR2 YYNGEE. Trimming shortened V by 5 bases and J by 1 base, and 11 bases separated the two germline ends. The CDR3 sequence is 14 residues long. The CDR3: CASRDQGGTDTQYF. CDR3 DNA: TGTGCCAGCAGAGACCAGGGTGGCACAGATACGCAGTATTTT.

This clonotype came up a few times. This chain connects TRBV29-1 to TRBJ2-7; the match to TRBD1 covers 12 bases. Germline V gene sequence: CDR1 SQVTM, CDR2 ANQGSEA. The CDR3 has 13 amino acids. V lost 6 bases to trimming and J lost 4 bases; unmatched junction nucleotides: 4. The CDR3 loop reads CSVPGQGAYEQYF. As DNA, the CDR3 is TGCAGCGTACCGGGACAGGGGGCTTACGAGCAGTACTTC.

The rearrangement joins TRBV2 to TRBJ1-4, with D possibly being TRBD1 (6 bases). Germline CDR1 is SNHLY and CDR2 is FYNNEI. This CDR3 has 15 amino acids. V lost 2 bases, J lost 2 bases, and 9 bases lay in between. CDR3 sequence reads: CASSEQGMTNEKLFF. CDR3 nucleotides: TGTGCCAGCAGTGAACAGGGGATGACTAATGAAAAACTGTTTTTT.